This T cell receptor beta chain was found in a study of T cells in Graves' hyperthyroidism and ophthalmopathy. The germline gives CDR1 SGHRS, CDR2 YFSETQ. The CDR3 consists of 15 residues. V lost 0 bases, J lost 4 bases, and 13 bases lay in between. As for this clonotype: Its target is not known.

RNA transcripts provided the source from which TCR beta CDR3 regions were amplified. The HTBI primer set drove a first-round RT-PCR of the TCR CDR3. TCRdb re-analysed the multiplex PCR reads in MiXCR, keeping a single row per CDR3 protein. In the table there are a few hundred thousand distinct CDR3 sequences, 15% to 20% of which are singletons. Study-wide results and caveats: A 13 V-J signature model discriminated ophthalmopathy versus stable hyperthyroidism.

The chain combines TRBV5-1 with TRBJ2-5; weak D call: TRBD2 (6 bases). Sequencing used blood. The source of this sequence is a man in his forties with Graves' hyperthyroidism. CDR3 DNA sequence: TGCGCCAGCAGCTTGGAGGCGATGGGGGGAGAGACCCAGTACTTC. Translating gives CASSLEAMGGETQYF. Full variable domain (rest looked up from reference TRBV5-1 and TRBJ2-5): KAGVTQTPRYLIKTRGQQVTLSCSPISGHRSVSWYQQTPGQGLQFLFEYFSETQRNKGNFPGRFSGRQFSNSRSEMNVSTLELGDSALYLCASSLEAMGGETQYFGPGTRLLVL.